These 3 T cell receptor beta chains were sequenced from one sample in a study of CXCR3-negative and CXCR3-positive naive CD8 T cells. TRB cDNA was prepared as libraries by UMI-labeled 5' RACE. One entry per CDR3 protein, without DNA, is what TCRdb gives after re-calling the 5' RACE reads. In total, the table holds 40,000 to 45,000 distinct CDR3 sequences. The sequencing input was memory CD8+ T cells from blood. These receptor sequences come from a human donor in good health. Some clones in this sample may be carry-over from other donors' samples.

This clonotype registers medium-sized by frequency. CDR3 in amino acids: CASSSLWDSQYGYTF. The chain is built from TRBV7-9 and TRBJ1-2; with no DNA, the TCRdb D assignment of TRBD1 cannot be verified. Germline V gene sequence: CDR1 SEHNR, CDR2 FQNEAQ (reference sequence). The CDR3 extends over 15 amino acids.

V gene TRBV30 combines with J gene TRBJ2-5; TCRdb's D call of TRBD1 is untestable without DNA. CDR1 and CDR2 (germline): GTSNPN, SVGIG (reference sequence). The CDR3 covers 11 residues. CDR3 in amino acids: CAMDRGEAQYF. Using reference TRBV30 and TRBJ2-5 for the parts outside the CDR3, the full variable domain is SQTIHQWPATLVQPVGSPLSLECTVEGTSNPNLYWYRQAAGRGLQLLFYSVGIGQISSEVPQNLSASRPQDRQFILSSKKLLLSDSGFYLCAMDRGEAQYFGPGTRLLVL.

The V call is TRBV29-1, the J call TRBJ2-3. Germline CDR1 is SQVTM and CDR2 is ANQGSEA. The CDR3 runs to 13 residues. The CDR3: CSVEYTNADTQYF.